The source of this T cell receptor (beta chain) is a study of OX40 agonist ivuxolimab in advanced cancers. Background on the study: From roughly 23 to 85 years was the age range, with a mean of about 56 years, and over 70% were male.

This clone came up a few times. Antigen unknown. Germline V gives CDR1 SGHVS, CDR2 FQNEAQ. CDR3 length equals 16 residues. Trimming left V 5 bases short and J 6 bases short, with 20 bases between. General observations from the study: Expanded peripheral T cell antigen specificity was not determined.

Using immunoSEQ multiplex PCR, the repertoire was profiled, and TCRdb retains in-frame clones only, with some absent. The sample has tens of thousands of clones; 90% are singletons. The sequence derives from an adult with an advanced solid tumor such as melanoma, head and neck, liver or kidney cancer. V and J are TRBV7-8 and TRBJ2-1; perhaps D is TRBD1 or TRBD2 (6 bases each). The sample consisted of CD4+ or CD8+ T cells sorted from blood, taken in a trial of the OX40 agonist ivuxolimab. As DNA, the CDR3 is TGTGCCAGCAGCCCCCCCTTGAGACTAGGGGGCAATGAGCAGTTCTTC. It is translated as CASSPPLRLGGNEQFF.